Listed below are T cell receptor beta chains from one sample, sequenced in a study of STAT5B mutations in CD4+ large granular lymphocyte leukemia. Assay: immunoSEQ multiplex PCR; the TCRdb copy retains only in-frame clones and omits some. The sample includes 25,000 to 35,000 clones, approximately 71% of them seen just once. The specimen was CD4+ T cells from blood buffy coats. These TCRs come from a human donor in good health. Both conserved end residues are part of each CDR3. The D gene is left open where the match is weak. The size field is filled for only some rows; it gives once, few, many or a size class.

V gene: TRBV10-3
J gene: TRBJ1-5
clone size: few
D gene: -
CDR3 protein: CAISVGGDQPQHF
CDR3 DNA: TGTGCCATCAGTGTGGGGGGGGATCAGCCCCAGCATTTT

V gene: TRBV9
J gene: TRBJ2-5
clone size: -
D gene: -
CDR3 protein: CASSVWSAQETQYF
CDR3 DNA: TGTGCCAGCAGCGTATGGAGCGCACAAGAGACCCAGTACTTC

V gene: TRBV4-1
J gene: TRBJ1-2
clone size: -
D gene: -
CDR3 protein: CASSQDLMVLNYGYTF
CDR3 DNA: TGCGCCAGCAGCCAAGATCTGATGGTGCTCAACTATGGCTACACCTTC

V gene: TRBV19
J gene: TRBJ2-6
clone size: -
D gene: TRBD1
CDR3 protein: CASSDPGQGSGANVLTF
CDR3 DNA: TGTGCCAGTAGTGATCCGGGACAGGGGTCTGGGGCCAACGTCCTGACTTTC

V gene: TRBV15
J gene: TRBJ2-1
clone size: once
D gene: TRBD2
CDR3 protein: CATRRLGGADNEQFF
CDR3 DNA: TGTGCCACCAGGAGGCTCGGGGGGGCCGACAATGAGCAGTTCTTC

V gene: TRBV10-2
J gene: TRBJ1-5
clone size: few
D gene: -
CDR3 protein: CASSETENQPQHF
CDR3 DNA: TGCGCCAGCAGTGAGACGGAAAATCAGCCCCAGCATTTT

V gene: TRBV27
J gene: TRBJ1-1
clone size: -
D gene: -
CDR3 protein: CASSLWWRGNTEAFF
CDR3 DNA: TGTGCCAGCAGTTTATGGTGGAGAGGGAACACTGAAGCTTTCTTT

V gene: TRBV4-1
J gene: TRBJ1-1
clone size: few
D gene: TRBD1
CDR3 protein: CASSQGVLDRGYTEAFF
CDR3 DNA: TGCGCCAGCAGCCAAGGGGTACTCGACAGGGGCTACACTGAAGCTTTCTTT

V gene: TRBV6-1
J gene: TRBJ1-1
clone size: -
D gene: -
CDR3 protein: CASSRDMNTEAFF
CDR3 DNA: TGTGCCAGCAGCCGGGATATGAACACTGAAGCTTTCTTT

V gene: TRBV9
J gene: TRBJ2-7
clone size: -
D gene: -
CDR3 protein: CASSVGTSYEQYF
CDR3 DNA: TGTGCCAGCAGCGTAGGTACTTCCTACGAGCAGTACTTC

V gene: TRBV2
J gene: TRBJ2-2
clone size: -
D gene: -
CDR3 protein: CASSLTANTGELFF
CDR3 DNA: TGTGCCAGTTCTCTGACAGCGAACACCGGGGAGCTGTTTTTT

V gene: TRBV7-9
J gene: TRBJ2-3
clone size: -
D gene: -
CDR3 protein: CASRTLAAGTDTQYF
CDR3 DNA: TGTGCCAGCAGAACACTAGCCGCTGGCACAGATACGCAGTATTTT

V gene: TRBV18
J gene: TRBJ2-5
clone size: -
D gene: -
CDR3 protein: CASSVQETQYF
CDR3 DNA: TGTGCCAGCTCCGTCCAAGAGACCCAGTACTTC

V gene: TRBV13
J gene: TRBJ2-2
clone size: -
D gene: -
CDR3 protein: CASRLGGTNTGELFF
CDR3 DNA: TGTGCCAGCAGATTGGGGGGTACGAACACCGGGGAGCTGTTTTTT

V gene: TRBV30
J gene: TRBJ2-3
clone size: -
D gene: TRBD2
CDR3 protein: CAWSLGGDSNTQYF
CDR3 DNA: TGTGCCTGGAGTTTGGGGGGGGATTCCAATACGCAGTATTTT

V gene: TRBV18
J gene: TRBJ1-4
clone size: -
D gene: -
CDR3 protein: CASSQQGSYEKLFF
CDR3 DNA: TGTGCCAGCTCACAACAGGGATCTTATGAAAAACTGTTTTTT

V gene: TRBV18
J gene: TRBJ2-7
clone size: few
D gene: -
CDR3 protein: CASSPVQFYEQYF
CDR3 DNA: TGTGCCAGCTCACCCGTACAGTTCTACGAGCAGTACTTC

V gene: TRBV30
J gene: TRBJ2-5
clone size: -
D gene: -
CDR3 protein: CACLRGSETQYF
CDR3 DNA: TGTGCCTGTCTAAGAGGGTCAGAGACCCAGTACTTC

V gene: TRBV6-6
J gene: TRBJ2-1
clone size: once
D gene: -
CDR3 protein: CASSYSQINNEQFF
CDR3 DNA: TGTGCCAGCAGTTACTCCCAGATAAACAATGAGCAGTTCTTC

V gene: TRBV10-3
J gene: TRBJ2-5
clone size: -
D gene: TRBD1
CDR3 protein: CAIREQGPQETQYF
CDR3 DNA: TGTGCCATCAGGGAACAGGGGCCGCAAGAGACCCAGTACTTC

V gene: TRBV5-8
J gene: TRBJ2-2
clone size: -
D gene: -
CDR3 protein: CASSLNGGTGELFF
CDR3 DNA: TGTGCCAGCAGCTTGAACGGGGGCACCGGGGAGCTGTTTTTT

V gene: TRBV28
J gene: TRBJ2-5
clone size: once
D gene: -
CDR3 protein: CASSLGARGQGGKTQYF
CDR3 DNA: TGTGCCAGCAGTTTGGGTGCTAGGGGGCAGGGGGGAAAGACCCAGTACTTC

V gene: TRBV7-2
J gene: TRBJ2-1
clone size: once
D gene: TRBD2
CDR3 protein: CASSLYGTRNEQFF
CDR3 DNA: TGTGCCAGCAGCTTATACGGGACTAGGAATGAGCAGTTCTTC

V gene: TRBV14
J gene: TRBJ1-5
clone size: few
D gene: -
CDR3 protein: CASSQGSGGNQPQHF
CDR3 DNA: TGTGCCAGCAGCCAAGGATCAGGGGGCAATCAGCCCCAGCATTTT

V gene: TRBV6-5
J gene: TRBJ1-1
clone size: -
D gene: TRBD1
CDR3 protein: CASRKQGMNTEAFF
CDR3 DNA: TGTGCCAGCAGGAAACAGGGGATGAACACTGAAGCTTTCTTT

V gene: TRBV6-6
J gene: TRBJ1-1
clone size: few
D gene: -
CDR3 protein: CASRQTMNTEAFF
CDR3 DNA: TGTGCCAGCAGGCAGACAATGAACACTGAAGCTTTCTTT

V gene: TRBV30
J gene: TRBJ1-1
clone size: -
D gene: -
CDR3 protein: CAWGVTGPEAFF
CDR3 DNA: TGTGCCTGGGGGGTGACGGGGCCTGAAGCTTTCTTT

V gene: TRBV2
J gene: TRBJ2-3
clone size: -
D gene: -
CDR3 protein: CASSEQGDTQYF
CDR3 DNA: TGTGCCAGCAGTGAACAAGGAGATACGCAGTATTTT

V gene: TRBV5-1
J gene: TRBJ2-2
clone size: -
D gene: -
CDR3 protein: CASSLAPAGNTGELFF
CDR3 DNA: TGCGCCAGCAGCTTGGCCCCAGCCGGGAACACCGGGGAGCTGTTTTTT

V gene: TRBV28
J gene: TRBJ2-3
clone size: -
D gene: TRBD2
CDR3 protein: CASSGGATDTQYF
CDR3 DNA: TGTGCCAGCAGCGGGGGGGCAACAGATACGCAGTATTTT

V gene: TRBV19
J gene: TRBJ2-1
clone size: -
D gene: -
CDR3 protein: CASSPTWGEQFF
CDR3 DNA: TGTGCCAGTAGCCCAACCTGGGGTGAGCAGTTCTTC

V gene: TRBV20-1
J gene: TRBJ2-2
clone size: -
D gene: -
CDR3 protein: CSARGTGELFF
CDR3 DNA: TGCAGTGCTAGAGGCACCGGGGAGCTGTTTTTT

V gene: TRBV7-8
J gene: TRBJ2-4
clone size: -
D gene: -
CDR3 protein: CASSLGTAAKNIQYF
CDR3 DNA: TGTGCCAGCAGCCTCGGGACGGCAGCCAAAAACATTCAGTACTTC

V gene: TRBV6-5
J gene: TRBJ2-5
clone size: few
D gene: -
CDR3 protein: CASSLTPGGQETQYF
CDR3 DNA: TGTGCCAGCAGCCTAACCCCCGGGGGACAAGAGACCCAGTACTTC

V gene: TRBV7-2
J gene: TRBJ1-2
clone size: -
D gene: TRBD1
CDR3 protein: CASSSATLGQAPYGYTF
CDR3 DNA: TGTGCCAGCAGCTCCGCCACCCTAGGACAGGCCCCCTATGGCTACACCTTC

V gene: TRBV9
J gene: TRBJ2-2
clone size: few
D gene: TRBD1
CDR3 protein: CASRAGTVNTGELFF
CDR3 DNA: TGTGCCAGCAGGGCCGGGACAGTTAACACCGGGGAGCTGTTTTTT

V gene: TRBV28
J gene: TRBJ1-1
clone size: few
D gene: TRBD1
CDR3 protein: CASSSPGQGGTEAFF
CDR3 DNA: TGTGCCAGCAGTTCGCCGGGACAGGGGGGGACTGAAGCTTTCTTT

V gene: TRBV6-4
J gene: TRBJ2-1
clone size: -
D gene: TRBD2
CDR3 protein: CASSAHSGGAPPYNEQFF
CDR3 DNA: TGTGCCAGCAGCGCCCATAGCGGGGGGGCCCCCCCTTACAATGAGCAGTTCTTC

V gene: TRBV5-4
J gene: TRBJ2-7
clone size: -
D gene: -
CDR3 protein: CASSLEGYEQYF
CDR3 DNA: TGTGCCAGCAGCTTGGAGGGCTACGAGCAGTACTTC

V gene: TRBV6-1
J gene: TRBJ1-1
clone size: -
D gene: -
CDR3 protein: CASSGRLLNTEAFF
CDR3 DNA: TGTGCCAGCTCGGGGAGGTTATTGAACACTGAAGCTTTCTTT

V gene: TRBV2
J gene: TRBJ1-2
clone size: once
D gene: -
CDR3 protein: CATNRDANYGYTF
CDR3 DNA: TGTGCCACTAACCGGGACGCTAACTATGGCTACACCTTC

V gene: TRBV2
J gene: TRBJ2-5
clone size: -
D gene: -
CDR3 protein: CASSVSRGEQETQYF
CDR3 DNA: TGTGCCAGCAGTGTTTCCCGGGGAGAACAAGAGACCCAGTACTTC

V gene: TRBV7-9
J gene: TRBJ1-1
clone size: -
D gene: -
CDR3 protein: CASSPLGPNTEAFF
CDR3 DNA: TGTGCCAGCAGCCCGCTGGGACCCAACACTGAAGCTTTCTTT

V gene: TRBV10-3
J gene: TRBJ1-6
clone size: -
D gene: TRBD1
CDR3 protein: CAISENTGANSPLHF
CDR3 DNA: TGTGCCATCAGTGAAAACACAGGGGCCAATTCACCCCTCCACTTT

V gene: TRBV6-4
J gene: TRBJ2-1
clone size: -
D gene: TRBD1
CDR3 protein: CASSDEVGTGPLSEQFF
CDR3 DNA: TGTGCCAGCAGTGACGAGGTAGGGACAGGGCCACTAAGTGAGCAGTTCTTC

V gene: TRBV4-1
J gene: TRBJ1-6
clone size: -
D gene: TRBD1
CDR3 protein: CASSQGLKGASYNSPLHF
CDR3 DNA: TGCGCCAGCAGCCAAGGCCTGAAGGGGGCGTCCTATAATTCACCCCTCCACTTT

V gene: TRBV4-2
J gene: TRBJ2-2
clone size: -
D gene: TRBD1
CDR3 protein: CASSQDPGTGVAGELFF
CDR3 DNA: TGTGCCAGCAGCCAAGATCCCGGAACAGGGGTGGCCGGGGAGCTGTTTTTT

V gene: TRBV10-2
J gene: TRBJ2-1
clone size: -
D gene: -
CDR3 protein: CASSESPTYNEQFF
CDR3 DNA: TGCGCCAGCAGTGAGTCGCCGACCTACAATGAGCAGTTCTTC

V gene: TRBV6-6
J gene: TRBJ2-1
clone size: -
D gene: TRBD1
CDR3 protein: CASSYDPGQGGNEQFF
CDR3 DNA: TGTGCCAGCAGTTACGACCCGGGACAGGGGGGCAATGAGCAGTTCTTC

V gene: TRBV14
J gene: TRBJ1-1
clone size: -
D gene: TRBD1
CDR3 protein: CASSQRQGLNTEAFF
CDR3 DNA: TGTGCCAGCAGCCAGAGACAGGGGCTGAACACTGAAGCTTTCTTT

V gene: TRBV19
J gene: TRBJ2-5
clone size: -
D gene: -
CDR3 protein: CASSPANPQWETQYF
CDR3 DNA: TGTGCCAGTAGCCCCGCAAATCCCCAGTGGGAGACCCAGTACTTC

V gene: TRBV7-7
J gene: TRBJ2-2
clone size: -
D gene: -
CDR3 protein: CASSLEGGELFF
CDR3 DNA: TGTGCTAGCAGCTTAGAGGGCGGGGAGCTGTTTTTT

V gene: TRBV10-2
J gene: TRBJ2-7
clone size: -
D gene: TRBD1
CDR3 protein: CASSEQDRAEYEQYF
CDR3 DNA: TGCGCCAGCAGTGAGCAGGACAGGGCGGAATACGAGCAGTACTTC

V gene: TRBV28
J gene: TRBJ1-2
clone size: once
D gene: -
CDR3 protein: CAIRRGNYGYTF
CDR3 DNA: TGTGCCATCCGAAGGGGTAACTATGGCTACACCTTC

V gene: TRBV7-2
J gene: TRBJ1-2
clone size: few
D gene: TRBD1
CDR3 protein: CASSLTSGTGGYGYTF
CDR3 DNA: TGTGCCAGCAGCTTAACCTCCGGGACAGGGGGCTATGGCTACACCTTC

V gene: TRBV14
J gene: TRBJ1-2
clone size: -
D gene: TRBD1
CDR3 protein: CASSQSPGQGEVNYGYTF
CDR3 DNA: TGTGCCAGCAGCCAATCGCCGGGACAGGGGGAAGTAAACTATGGCTACACCTTC

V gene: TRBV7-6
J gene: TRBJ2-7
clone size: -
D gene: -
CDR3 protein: CASSLARDISYEQYF
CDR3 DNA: TGTGCCAGCAGCTTAGCGCGGGACATCTCCTACGAGCAGTACTTC

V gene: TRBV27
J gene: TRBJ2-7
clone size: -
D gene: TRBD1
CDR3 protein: CASSPRTGTGRREQYF
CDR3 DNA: TGTGCCAGCAGTCCACGCACCGGGACAGGGAGGCGCGAGCAGTACTTC

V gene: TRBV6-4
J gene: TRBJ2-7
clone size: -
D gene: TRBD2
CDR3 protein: CASSVERGYEQYF
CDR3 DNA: TGTGCCAGCAGTGTTGAGCGGGGGTACGAGCAGTACTTC

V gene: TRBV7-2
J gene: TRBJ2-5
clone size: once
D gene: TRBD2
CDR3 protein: CASSLGLAGGGETQYF
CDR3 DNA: TGTGCCAGCAGCTTAGGACTAGCGGGGGGCGGGGAGACCCAGTACTTC